A selection of T cell receptor beta chains follows, all from one sample in a study of OX40 agonist ivuxolimab in advanced cancers. TCRdb's copy holds only in-frame clones and misses some; the assay was immunoSEQ multiplex PCR. The sample has over 80,000 clones; less than 90% are singletons. Material: CD4+ or CD8+ T cells sorted from blood, obtained in a trial of the OX40 agonist ivuxolimab. The receptors originated from an adult with an advanced solid tumor such as melanoma, head and neck, liver or kidney cancer. Each CDR3 is given without its conserved first and last residue. Fields, in order: V gene, J gene, CDR3 protein.

TRBV7-2	TRBJ2-5	ASSLASGETQY
TRBV5-4	TRBJ2-7	ASSLEREQY
TRBV11-1	TRBJ2-7	ASSLTGGSTYEQY
TRBV12-5	TRBJ2-2	ASGLVPGKRVGELF
TRBV7-3	TRBJ1-2	ASSLQGASFYGYT
TRBV11-3	TRBJ1-1	ASSLLSGQGLLMNTEAF
TRBV11-2	TRBJ2-3	ASGMADTQY
TRBV11-3	TRBJ1-2	ASSLEGGGLSGYT
TRBV7-8	TRBJ2-3	ASSPRRGTDTQY
TRBV27	TRBJ2-7	ASSTTLAGGGEQY
TRBV4-2	TRBJ2-1	ASSYSYNEQF
TRBV9	TRBJ2-7	ASSVSPGTGAFEQY
TRBV9	TRBJ1-1	ASSVEAVRTEAF
TRBV7-2	TRBJ2-1	ASSAQGTEQF
TRBV6-1	TRBJ2-7	ASSGGSSYEQY
TRBV5-1	TRBJ2-3	ASSLSGTGSTSTDTQY
TRBV4-3	TRBJ1-6	ASSQYGKTYNSPLH
TRBV15	.	ATSREGTGSEQY
TRBV9	TRBJ1-5	ASSVASGIADSNQPQH
TRBV11-2	TRBJ1-1	ASSLGPGMNTEAF
TRBV6-6	TRBJ2-7	ASSYRDYEQY
TRBV7-9	TRBJ2-7	ASTPGAGTYY
TRBV5-1	TRBJ2-2	ASSLSTGELF
TRBV30	TRBJ2-1	AWSVFASVEQF
TRBV5-1	TRBJ2-5	ASSLDGSQETQY
TRBV21-1	TRBJ2-3	ASSKKGGDTQY
TRBV9	TRBJ1-1	ASSVGGGMNTEAF
TRBV6-1	TRBJ1-1	ASSEFGTGVYRAF
TRBV19	TRBJ1-1	ASRGIGENTEAF
TRBV5-1	TRBJ1-2	ASSLGENYGYT
TRBV19	TRBJ2-3	ASSIWSGGTDTQY
TRBV10-2	TRBJ2-2	ASSTNIGQGNTGELF
TRBV18	TRBJ1-3	ASSPGAADTIY
TRBV6-4	TRBJ2-2	ASSAGTLNTGELF
TRBV6-1	TRBJ1-3	ASTKAGKGNTIY
TRBV10-3	TRBJ2-7	AGSEDRRSYEQY
TRBV14	TRBJ1-1	ASSPTGFRTEAF
TRBV7-2	TRBJ1-1	ASSRNGGMNTEAF
TRBV11-1	TRBJ2-5	ASSLGGRAVETQY
TRBV7-8	TRBJ1-2	ASSLVAAGVGYGYT